A selection of T cell receptor beta chains follows, all from one sample in a study of a mutant IDH1 vaccine in newly diagnosed glioma. Sequencing used immunoSEQ multiplex PCR; TCRdb keeps in-frame clones, though not all of them. The repertoire holds approximately 54,000 clones, with about 82% as singletons. The source was PBMCs, collected from a glioma patient treated with radiotherapy, temozolomide or both. These receptors all stem from a man in his late teens or twenties with glioma. The CDR3 runs from the conserved cysteine through the conserved F or W. A D gene is named only where the DNA matches it firmly. Clone size appears in some rows only: once, few, many, or a class for an expanded clone.

TRBJ1-3	NA	TRBV7-8	NA	CASSLRDSGGNTIYF	TGTGCCAGCAGCTTACGAGATTCGGGTGGAAACACCATATATTTT
TRBJ1-2	NA	TRBV9	NA	CASSATPGRGNYGYTF	TGTGCCAGCAGCGCCACACCGGGACGCGGAAACTATGGCTACACCTTC
TRBJ1-4	NA	TRBV5-1	NA	CASSSGAPNEKLFF	TGCGCCAGCAGCTCGGGGGCCCCTAATGAAAAACTGTTTTTT
TRBJ1-6	few	TRBV7-3	TRBD1	CASSARQGAFSPLHF	TGTGCCAGCAGCGCACGACAGGGGGCATTTTCACCCCTCCACTTT
TRBJ1-4	NA	TRBV4-3	NA	CASSQLGVVGEKLFF	TGCGCCAGCAGCCAATTAGGAGTTGTTGGGGAAAAACTGTTTTTT
TRBJ2-1	NA	TRBV7-7	NA	CASSFRWAREQFF	TGTGCTAGCAGCTTTCGATGGGCCCGTGAGCAGTTCTTC
TRBJ2-3	once	TRBV15	TRBD2	CATSLSSGRTDTQYF	TGTGCCACCAGCCTGTCTAGCGGGAGGACAGATACGCAGTATTTT
TRBJ2-2	NA	TRBV7-9	NA	CASSVEIGELFF	TGTGCCAGCAGCGTAGAGATCGGGGAGCTGTTTTTT
TRBJ1-5	NA	TRBV2	NA	CASRGNQPQHF	TGTGCCAGCCGGGGCAATCAGCCCCAGCATTTT
TRBJ2-6	NA	TRBV5-6	TRBD1	CASSLGLWGTGAVLTF	TGTGCCAGCAGCTTGGGCCTTTGGGGGACAGGGGCCGTCCTGACTTTC
TRBJ2-7	NA	TRBV27	NA	CASSPDYTAYRFSYEQYF	TGTGCCAGCAGTCCGGACTACACGGCGTATAGATTCTCCTACGAGCAGTACTTC
TRBJ2-2	few	TRBV5-1	NA	CASSPLPGTAGELFF	TGCGCCAGCAGCCCCCTCCCCGGGACGGCCGGGGAGCTGTTTTTT
TRBJ2-7	NA	TRBV4-2	TRBD2	CASTSRTLAGGPYEQYF	TGTGCCAGCACCTCAAGGACGCTAGCGGGGGGCCCCTACGAGCAGTACTTC
TRBJ1-1	NA	TRBV5-1	NA	CASSFGVPRTEAFF	TGCGCCAGCAGCTTTGGGGTCCCGAGGACTGAAGCTTTCTTT
TRBJ1-2	NA	TRBV5-1	NA	CASSLEWKNYGYTF	TGCGCCAGCAGCTTGGAGTGGAAAAACTATGGCTACACCTTC
TRBJ2-2	NA	TRBV4-2	NA	CASSQDPIWKVLTGELFF	TGTGCCAGCAGCCAAGATCCTATCTGGAAAGTGCTCACCGGGGAGCTGTTTTTT
TRBJ1-4	NA	TRBV18	TRBD1	CASSPPNRGQGKLFF	TGTGCCAGCTCACCACCTAACAGGGGGCAGGGAAAACTGTTTTTT
TRBJ1-5	NA	TRBV18	NA	CASSLLRGNQPQHF	TGTGCCAGCTCACTTTTACGGGGCAATCAGCCCCAGCATTTT
TRBJ1-4	NA	TRBV5-4	TRBD1	CASSMMGQGNEKLFF	TGTGCCAGCAGCATGATGGGACAGGGCAACGAAAAACTGTTTTTT
TRBJ2-7	NA	TRBV5-4	NA	CASSLAPVSYEQYF	TGTGCCAGCAGCTTGGCCCCTGTATCCTACGAGCAGTACTTC
TRBJ2-1	NA	TRBV4-2	NA	CASSQDRDSNEQFF	TGTGCCAGCAGCCAAGATCGGGACTCCAATGAGCAGTTCTTC
TRBJ2-3	NA	TRBV29-1	NA	CSADTQYF	TGCAGCGCCGATACGCAGTATTTT
TRBJ2-5	NA	TRBV29-1	NA	CSVLSRRSQETQYF	TGCAGCGTCCTCAGCAGACGTTCACAAGAGACCCAGTACTTC
TRBJ2-1	NA	TRBV11-3	TRBD1	CASSFGTGGKQFF	TGTGCCAGCAGCTTCGGGACAGGCGGCAAGCAGTTCTTC